Below, one TCR beta chain is given with its context. The TCR beta libraries were generated through quantitative 5'-RACE incorporating molecular barcodes. TCRdb reanalysed the 5' RACE reads using MiXCR and keeps one entry per CDR3 protein. The data show about 180,000 distinct CDR3 sequences, with approximately 9.9% seen just once and about 14% held by the top ten. These data come from a study of CD8 T cells in ankylosing spondylitis. The V gene lost 8 bases and the J gene lost 0 bases, with 13 bases spanning the gap. The CDR3 sequence is 14 residues long. Germline values: CDR1 MNHNS, CDR2 SASEGT. The V call is TRBV6-1, the J call TRBJ1-1; no clear D. The source is a female donor with ankylosing spondylitis or in good health (not recorded which). The sample was blood, either unsorted or a sorted T cell fraction (not recorded which). CDR3 coding DNA: TGTGCCAGCTCCTCGCCGAGGATGAACACTGAAGCTTTCTTT. Protein: CASSSPRMNTEAFF.